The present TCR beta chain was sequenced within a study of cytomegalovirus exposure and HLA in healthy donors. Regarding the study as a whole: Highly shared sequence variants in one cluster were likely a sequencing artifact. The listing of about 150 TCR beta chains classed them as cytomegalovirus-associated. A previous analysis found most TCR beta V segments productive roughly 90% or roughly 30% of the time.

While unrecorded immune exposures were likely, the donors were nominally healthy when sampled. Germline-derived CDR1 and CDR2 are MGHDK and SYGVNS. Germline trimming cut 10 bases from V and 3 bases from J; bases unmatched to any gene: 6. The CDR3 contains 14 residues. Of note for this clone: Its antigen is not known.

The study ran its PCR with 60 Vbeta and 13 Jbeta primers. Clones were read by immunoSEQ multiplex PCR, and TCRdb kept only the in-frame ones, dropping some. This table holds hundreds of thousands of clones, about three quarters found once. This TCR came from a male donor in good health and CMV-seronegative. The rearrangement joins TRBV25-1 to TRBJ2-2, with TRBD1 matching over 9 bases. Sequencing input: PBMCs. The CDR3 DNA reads TGTGCCAACCTACAGGGGGCCGACACCGGGGAGCTGTTTTTT. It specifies CANLQGADTGELFF.